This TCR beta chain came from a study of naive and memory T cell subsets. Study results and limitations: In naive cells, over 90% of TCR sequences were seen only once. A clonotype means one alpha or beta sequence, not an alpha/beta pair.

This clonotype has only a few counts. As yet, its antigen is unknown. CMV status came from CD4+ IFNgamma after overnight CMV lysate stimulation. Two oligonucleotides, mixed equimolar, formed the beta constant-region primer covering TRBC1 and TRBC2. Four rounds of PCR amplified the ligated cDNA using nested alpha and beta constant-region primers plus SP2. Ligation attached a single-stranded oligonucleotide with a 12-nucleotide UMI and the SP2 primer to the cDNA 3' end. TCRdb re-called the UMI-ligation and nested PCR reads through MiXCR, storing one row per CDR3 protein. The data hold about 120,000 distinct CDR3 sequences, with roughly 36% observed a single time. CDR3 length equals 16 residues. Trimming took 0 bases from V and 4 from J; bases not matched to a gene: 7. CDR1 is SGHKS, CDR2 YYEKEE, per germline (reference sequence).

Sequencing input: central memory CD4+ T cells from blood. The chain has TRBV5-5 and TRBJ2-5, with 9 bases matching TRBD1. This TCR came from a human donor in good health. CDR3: CASSLAALGQGETQYF. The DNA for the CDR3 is TGTGCCAGCAGCTTGGCCGCATTGGGACAGGGAGAGACCCAGTACTTC.